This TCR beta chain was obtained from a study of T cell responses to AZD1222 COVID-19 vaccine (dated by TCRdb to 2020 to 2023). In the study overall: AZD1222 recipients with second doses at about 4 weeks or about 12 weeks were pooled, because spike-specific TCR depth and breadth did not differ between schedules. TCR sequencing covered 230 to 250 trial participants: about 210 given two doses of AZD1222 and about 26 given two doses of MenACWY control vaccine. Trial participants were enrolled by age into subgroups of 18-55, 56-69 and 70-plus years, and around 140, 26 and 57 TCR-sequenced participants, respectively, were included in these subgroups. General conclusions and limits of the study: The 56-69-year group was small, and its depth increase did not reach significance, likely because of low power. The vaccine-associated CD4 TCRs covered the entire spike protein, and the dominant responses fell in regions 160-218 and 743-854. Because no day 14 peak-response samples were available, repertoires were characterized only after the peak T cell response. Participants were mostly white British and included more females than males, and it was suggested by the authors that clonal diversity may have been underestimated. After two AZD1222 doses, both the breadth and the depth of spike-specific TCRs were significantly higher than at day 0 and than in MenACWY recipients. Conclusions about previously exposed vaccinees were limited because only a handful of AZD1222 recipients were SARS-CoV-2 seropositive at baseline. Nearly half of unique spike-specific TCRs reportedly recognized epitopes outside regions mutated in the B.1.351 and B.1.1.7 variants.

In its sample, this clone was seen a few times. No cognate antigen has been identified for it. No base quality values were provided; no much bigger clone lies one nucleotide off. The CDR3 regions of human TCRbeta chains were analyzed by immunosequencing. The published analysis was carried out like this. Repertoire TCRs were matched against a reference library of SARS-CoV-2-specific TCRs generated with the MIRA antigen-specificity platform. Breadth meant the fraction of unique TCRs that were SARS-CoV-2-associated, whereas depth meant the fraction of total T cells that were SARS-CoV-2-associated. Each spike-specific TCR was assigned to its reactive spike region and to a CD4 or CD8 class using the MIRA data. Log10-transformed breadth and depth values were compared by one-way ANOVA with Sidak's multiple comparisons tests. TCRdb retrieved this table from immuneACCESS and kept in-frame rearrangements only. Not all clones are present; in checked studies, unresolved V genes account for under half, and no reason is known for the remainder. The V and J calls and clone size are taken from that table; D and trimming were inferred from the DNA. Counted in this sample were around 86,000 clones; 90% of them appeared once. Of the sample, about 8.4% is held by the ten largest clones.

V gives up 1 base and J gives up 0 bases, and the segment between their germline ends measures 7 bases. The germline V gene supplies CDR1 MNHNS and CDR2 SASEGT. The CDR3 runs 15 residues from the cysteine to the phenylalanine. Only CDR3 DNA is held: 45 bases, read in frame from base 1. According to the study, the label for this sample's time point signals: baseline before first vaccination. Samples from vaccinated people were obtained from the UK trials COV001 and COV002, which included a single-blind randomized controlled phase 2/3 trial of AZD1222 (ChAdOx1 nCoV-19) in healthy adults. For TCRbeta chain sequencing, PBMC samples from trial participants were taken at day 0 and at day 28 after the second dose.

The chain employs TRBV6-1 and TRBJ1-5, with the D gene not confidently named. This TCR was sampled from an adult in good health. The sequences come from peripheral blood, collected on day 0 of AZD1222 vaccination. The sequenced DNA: TGTGCCAGCAGTGAAGGGTCACCTAGCAATCAGCCCCAGCATTTT. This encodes CASSEGSPSNQPQHF.